This TCR beta chain originates from a study of lymphopenia after photon versus proton radiotherapy. Study-wide findings and caveats: A bigger post-nadir fall in TCR diversity correlated inversely with survival time in deceased patients. Relative stability marked proton patients; photon patients lost diversity and naive cells. After the lymphocyte nadir, photon-treated repertoires showed oligoclonal expansion, especially of CD8+ Temra cells. Better survival with proton therapy was suggested as possible, not demonstrated.

This CDR3 has 18 residues. V dropped 4 bases and J dropped 0 bases, with 22 bases sitting between them. CDR1 is SGHVS and CDR2 is FQNEAQ in the germline V gene. Using immunoSEQ multiplex PCR, the repertoire was profiled, and TCRdb retains in-frame clones only, with some absent. The sample consists of roughly 20,000 clones, approximately 90% of them appearing once. In regard to this clone: Its specificity is not known.

The specimen was peripheral blood, collected from a patient treated with photon-based radiotherapy. V is TRBV7-8 and J is TRBJ2-7; TRBD1 or TRBD2 may be the D gene (5 bases each). This TCR was sampled from a man between 60 and 75 years old with pancreatic cancer. This CDR3 reads CASSSRFSGTDPSYEQYF. DNA for the CDR3: TGTGCCAGCAGCTCCCGGTTCTCGGGGACCGATCCCTCCTACGAGCAGTACTTC.